Below, 7 T cell receptor beta chains from the same sample are listed, as sequenced in a study of radiation and T cells in renal cell carcinoma. Documented treatment: treatment-naive control, cytoreductive nephrectomy. The assay was immunoSEQ multiplex PCR, and TCRdb's table has in-frame clones only and misses some. This repertoire shows fewer than 25,000 clones, 45% to 55% found once; its top ten account for less than 25%. The starting material was tumor tissue, obtained from a patient whose treatment was nephrectomy without radiotherapy. The receptors were gathered from a human donor with renal cell carcinoma.

The J gene is TRBJ2-1, the V gene TRBV27; 7 positions agree with TRBD1. The CDR3 runs to 19 residues. Germline assignment: CDR1 MNHEY and CDR2 SMNVEV (reference sequence). V shed 3 bases, J shed 3 bases, and the junction held 17 bases outside the gene matches. The CDR3 is CASSFLWTRGLSGYNEQFF. The CDR3 nucleotides are TGTGCCAGCAGTTTCCTGTGGACGAGGGGGCTGTCGGGCTACAATGAGCAGTTCTTC.

This clone occurred once. V and J are TRBV6-5 and TRBJ2-7; 8 nucleotides agree with TRBD1. The V segment lost 0 bases and the J segment 1 base; nucleotides outside the gene matches: 2. This CDR3 comprises 15 residues. Per germline, CDR1 MNHEY and CDR2 SVGAGI. The CDR3 nucleotides read TGTGCCAGCAGTTACTCGAGACAGGGGTCCTACGAGCAGTACTTC. Translated: CASSYSRQGSYEQYF.

This chain connects TRBV14 to TRBJ1-1; 8 bases agree with TRBD1. Germline CDR1 and CDR2: SGHDN and FVKESK. The CDR3 contains 13 residues. Unmatched junction bases numbered 4, after V lost 6 bases and J lost 4 bases. The CDR3 DNA reads TGTGCCAGCAGTCACAGGGGGTTCACTGAAGCTTTCTTT. It specifies CASSHRGFTEAFF. The whole variable domain, remainder taken from reference TRBV14 and TRBJ1-1, is EAGVTQFPSHSVIEKGQTVTLRCDPISGHDNLYWYRRVMGKEIKFLLHFVKESKQDESGMPNNRFLAERTGGTYSTLKVQPAELEDSGVYFCASSHRGFTEAFFGQGTRLTVV.

This clone counts as medium-sized. The chain couples TRBV10-3 to TRBJ1-5, with TRBD1 identical over 7 bases. This CDR3 region has 13 residues. Per the germline V gene, CDR1 is ENHRY and CDR2 is SYGVKD. Germline trimming cut 5 bases from V and 7 bases from J; bases unmatched to any gene: 5. The CDR3 sequence: CAISLDRVQPQHF. The CDR3 region has the DNA TGTGCCATCAGTCTTGACAGGGTGCAGCCCCAGCATTTT.

The CDR3 DNA reads as TGTGCCTGGAGTGGAGGGACAGGGCCTAACTATGGCTACACCTTC. The encoded protein is CAWSGGTGPNYGYTF. The gene calls are TRBV30 and TRBJ1-2; 9 bases align to TRBD1. The CDR3 length is 15 residues. V trimming: 1 base; J trimming: 0 bases; junction bases outside the gene matches: 3. The germline CDR1 and CDR2 sequences are GTSNPN and SVGIG (reference sequence). The full variable domain, with the rest looked up from reference TRBV30 and TRBJ1-2, is SQTIHQWPATLVQPVGSPLSLECTVEGTSNPNLYWYRQAAGRGLQLLFYSVGIGQISSEVPQNLSASRPQDRQFILSSKKLLLSDSGFYLCAWSGGTGPNYGYTFGSGTRLTVV.

This chain links TRBV4-3 with TRBJ2-1; 7 positions match TRBD1. The CDR3 runs to 17 residues. Per the germline V gene, CDR1 is LGHNA and CDR2 is YSLEER. J lost 4 bases, V lost 4 bases, and 13 bases had no gene match. The CDR3 here is CASSLFLGGRAYNEQFF. Written as DNA, the CDR3 is TGCGCCAGCAGCCTCTTCCTAGGGGGCAGGGCTTACAATGAGCAGTTCTTC.

This clone turned up a few times. The chain carries TRBV6-5 and TRBJ2-3, with D possibly TRBD1 on 6 matching bases. The CDR3 runs to 14 residues. V shed 7 bases and J shed 1 base, with 12 bases lying between them. CDR1 is MNHEY and CDR2 is SVGAGI in the germline V gene. CDR3 in amino acids: CASNFRQGTDTQYF. In nucleotides, the CDR3 is TGTGCCAGCAATTTTCGACAGGGCACAGATACGCAGTATTTT.